Included here is one T cell receptor beta chain sequence, with context. This clone has a count of ten or more. Its antigen target is currently unknown. No quality values exist for individual bases; no much larger clone is one base distant. The source of the sample is a study of beta chain features in type 1 diabetes (dated by TCRdb to 2017 to 2018). Regarding the complete study: Mean age, gender distribution, total cell number and subset yield were not different between patients and healthy donors. Across all samples, around 99 million sorted cells were examined, and cell number per subset correlated strongly with RNA yield. In the study, recently diagnosed type 1 diabetes patients and matched healthy donors were compared on the TCRB repertoires of their sorted circulating CD4+ T cell subsets. Naive and central memory subsets were obtained from all 30 or so donors, but regulatory and stem cell-like memory subsets were isolated from only 8 patients and roughly 8 healthy donors. The paper as a whole reports these results and caveats: At VDJ recombination sites, patients with type 1 diabetes made fewer insertions and deleted more nucleotides, a pattern implying thymic rearrangement abnormalities. In all four CD4+ subsets, TCRB CDR3 length was moderately but significantly shorter in type 1 diabetes patients. Because cDNA rather than genomic DNA was sequenced, highly expressing activated cells could have been over-represented, although no difference in activation and CD3 levels was found between groups. HLA sub-analyses involved small numbers of individuals, so any influence of HLA type on TCRB rearrangement remained unresolved. Shorter templates might be favored by PCR, yet because patient and control samples were amplified and corrected together, any such skew would affect both groups equally. Naive, central memory and regulatory TCRB repertoires appeared more similar among patients than among healthy donors.

All of the isolated RNA was reverse transcribed with the High Capacity cDNA Reverse Transcription Kit, so expressed TCRB transcripts were sequenced. Deep immunoSEQ sequencing was applied to naive, central memory and regulatory T cell samples, giving an average of roughly 3.6 million total reads per sample. Sorted cells were lysed in RLT buffer and RNA was extracted with DNase-treated RNeasy Micro or Mini kits, depending on cell number. Each cell subset was processed on its own to prevent cross-contamination, while patient and healthy donor samples were processed together. The immunoSEQ multiplex PCR was used to amplify TCRB sequences from cDNA, generating 87-bp fragments that spanned the CDR3 region. Sequencing of the amplicons was performed on the Illumina HiSeq platform. For the original study's pipeline: PCR bias was computationally corrected using synthetic template baselines, reads within Hamming distance 2 were collapsed, and singletons that could not be merged were discarded. Reads were aligned against IMGT to assign V, D and J genes, CDR3 length and insertions or deletions at six rearrangement sites. Within each subset, clonotype counts were normalized to sorted cell number, after which true diversity and Gini coefficients were computed with the tcR R package. The overlap coefficient, calculated on TCRB nucleotide sequences, was used to quantify repertoire sharing. TCRdb holds this immuneACCESS table with in-frame rearrangements only. Some clones are missing; in checked studies, unresolved V genes explain under half, and the rest has no known cause. From that table come the V and J calls and clone size; the DNA was used to work out D and trimming. Across this sample there are around 200,000 clones, with approximately 13% seen only once. Approximately 0.62% of the sample goes to the ten largest clones.

A single peripheral blood draw of around 100 mL on average was collected from each donor into heparinised tubes. Naive, central memory, regulatory and stem cell-like memory CD4+ T cells were sorted on a BD FACSAria II using a panel including CD45RO, CCR7, CD25, CD127, CD95 and CD27. Every sorted population had a purity above 98%. PBMCs were isolated immediately by Lymphoprep density gradient centrifugation and stained directly without culture. Samples were stained and sorted in pairs, with one healthy donor and one patient per experiment, so that batch effects were minimized. From V the trimming removes 7 bases and from J it removes 3 bases, while the gene matches leave 7 bases of the junction unaccounted for. The germline V gene provides CDR1 SQVTM and CDR2 ANQGSEA. The CDR3 sequence holds 13 residues, the cysteine and phenylalanine included. Only the CDR3 DNA is retained, 39 bases long and in frame from the first base.

This TCR came from a young woman in good health. Sequencing used central memory CD4+ T cells from blood. This chain is built from TRBV29-1 and TRBJ2-3, and 7 junction bases match TRBD1. The CDR3 in this case is CSASGQATDTQYF. The DNA reads as follows: TGCAGCGCCAGCGGACAGGCTACAGATACGCAGTATTTT.